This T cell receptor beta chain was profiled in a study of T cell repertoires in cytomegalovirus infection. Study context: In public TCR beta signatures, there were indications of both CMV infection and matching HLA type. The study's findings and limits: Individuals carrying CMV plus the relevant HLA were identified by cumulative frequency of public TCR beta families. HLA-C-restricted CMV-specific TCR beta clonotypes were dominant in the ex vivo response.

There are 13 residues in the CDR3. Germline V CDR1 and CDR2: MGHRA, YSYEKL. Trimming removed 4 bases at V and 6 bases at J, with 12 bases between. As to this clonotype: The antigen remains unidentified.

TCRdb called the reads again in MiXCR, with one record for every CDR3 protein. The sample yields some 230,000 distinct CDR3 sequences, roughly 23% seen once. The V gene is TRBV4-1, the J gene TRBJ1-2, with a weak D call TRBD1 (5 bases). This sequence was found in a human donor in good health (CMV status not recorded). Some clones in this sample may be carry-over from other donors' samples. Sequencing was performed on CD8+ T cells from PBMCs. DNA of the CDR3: TGCGCCAGCAGCCCTGAGTGGGGGAATGGCTACACCTTC. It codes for CASSPEWGNGYTF.